This T cell receptor beta chain comes out of a study of CD8+CD57+ T cells in acquired aplastic anemia (dated by TCRdb to about 2018). Broadly, across the study: Extracted DNA from sorted CD4+ and CD8+ cells averaged approximately 3 ug, ranging from about 0.18 to 27.4 ug. A CD8+CD57+ expansion meant a frequency higher than the mean frequency seen in healthy subjects. The study at large found these results: Between patients and healthy controls, no significant difference in CD8+ Simpson's diversity was found (P=0.060). Roughly 29 CD8+ CDR3 sequences were found to be shared between patients and controls, but these sequences appeared to be highly expressed in patients and within the immunodominant clones of the patients.

This clonotype has only one observation. Its antigen is still unknown. Nothing much larger sits one base from this clone, and base qualities are not available. A single read counts as weak evidence. Genomic DNA was used as template for profiling of TCR beta VDJ combinations and CDR3 sequences. An Illumina HiSeq 2000 was the platform used for TCR repertoire sequencing. In the authors' own workflow: TRBV/TRBJ rearrangement plots, CDR3 size and DJ length profiles, and Simpson's diversity index were used to evaluate the repertoires. The immunodominant clone was defined as the most abundant DNA sequence in deep sequencing data. CDR3 amino acid sequences were checked for sharing across subjects and were also compared against the VDJdb database and published repertoires. In-frame beta chains were kept once TCRdb had trimmed the public reads at Q25 with fastp and called clones with MiXCR. A single entry per CDR3 protein holds the most common genes and DNA from its merged rows. The V and J calls and clone size come from TCRdb's table, not from the authors' own analysis. This sample lists about 240,000 distinct CDR3 sequences; 47% were detected once. Of the sample, over 7.5% is held by the ten largest clones.

Counted from cysteine to phenylalanine, this CDR3 has 15 amino acids. Solely the CDR3 DNA is kept, with 45 bases framed from the first base. Unmatched junction bases come to 7, with V trimmed by 4 bases and J by 10 bases. CDR1 SEHNR and CDR2 FQNEAQ are derived from the germline V gene (reference sequence). Flow cytometry had shown CD8+CD57+ cell expansion in the patients selected for sequencing. All patients had severe acquired aplastic anemia diagnosed by International Study of Aplastic Anemia and Agranulocytosis and Camitta criteria. At the time blood was sampled, none of the patients had received any therapy. In the study, sorted CD4+ and CD8+ blood T cells from patients with severe aplastic anemia and from healthy subjects underwent deep sequencing of TCR repertoires. Patients were enrolled under clinicaltrials.gov protocols 00001620, 01623167, 00001397, 00071045, 00081523 and 00961064 in the USA. Ficoll-Paque density gradient centrifugation was used to isolate peripheral blood mononuclear cells. Before DNA extraction, CD4+ and CD8+ T cells were sorted with FACS or magnetic beads.

The chain employs TRBV7-9 and TRBJ1-6, with 10 junctional bases fitting TRBD1. The source of this sequence is a human donor with aplastic anemia. Sequenced input: sorted CD4+, CD8+, or CD8+CD57+ T cells (not recorded which) from PBMCs. The nucleotide sequence is given as TGTGCCAGCAGCTCGGGGACAGGGGTTTACTCACCCCTCCACTTT. It is translated as CASSSGTGVYSPLHF.